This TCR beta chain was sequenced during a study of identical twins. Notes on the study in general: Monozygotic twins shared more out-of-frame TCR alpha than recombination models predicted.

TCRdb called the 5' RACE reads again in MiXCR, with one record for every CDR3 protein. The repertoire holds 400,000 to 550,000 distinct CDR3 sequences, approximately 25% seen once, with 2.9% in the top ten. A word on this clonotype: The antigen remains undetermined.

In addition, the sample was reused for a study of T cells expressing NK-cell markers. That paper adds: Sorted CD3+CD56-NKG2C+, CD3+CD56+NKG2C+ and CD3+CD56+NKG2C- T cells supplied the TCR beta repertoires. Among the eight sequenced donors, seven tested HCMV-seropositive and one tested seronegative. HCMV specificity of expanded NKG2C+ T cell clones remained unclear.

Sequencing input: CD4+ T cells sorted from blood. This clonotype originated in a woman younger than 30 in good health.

The CDR3 DNA reads as TGCGCCAGCAGCCGGGACAGGGGAGGGTCCTATAATTCACCCCTCCACTTT. The encoded protein is CASSRDRGGSYNSPLHF. The chain is built from TRBV5-1 and TRBJ1-6; TRBD1 aligns across 10 bases. The CDR3 sequence is 17 residues long. V was clipped by 4 bases and J by 1 base; unmatched bases: 5. Germline V CDR1 and CDR2: SGHRS, YFSETQ. The full variable domain, its missing parts supplied by reference TRBV5-1 and TRBJ1-6, is KAGVTQTPRYLIKTRGQQVTLSCSPISGHRSVSWYQQTPGQGLQFLFEYFSETQRNKGNFPGRFSGRQFSNSRSEMNVSTLELGDSALYLCASSRDRGGSYNSPLHFGNGTRLTVT.